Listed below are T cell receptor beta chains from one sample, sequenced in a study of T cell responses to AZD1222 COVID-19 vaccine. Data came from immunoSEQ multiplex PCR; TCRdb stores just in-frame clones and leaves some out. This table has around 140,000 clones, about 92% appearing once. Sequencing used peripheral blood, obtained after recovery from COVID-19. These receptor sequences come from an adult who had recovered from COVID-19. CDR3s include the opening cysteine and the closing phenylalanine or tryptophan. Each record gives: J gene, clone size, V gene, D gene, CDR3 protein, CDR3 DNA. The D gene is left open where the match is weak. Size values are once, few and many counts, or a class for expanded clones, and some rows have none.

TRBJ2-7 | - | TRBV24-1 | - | CATSDSHTTYEQYF | TGTGCCACCAGTGATTCTCATACCACCTACGAGCAGTACTTC
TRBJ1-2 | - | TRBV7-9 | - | CASSLESRLNGYTF | TGTGCCAGCAGCTTAGAGAGTCGACTAAATGGCTACACCTTC
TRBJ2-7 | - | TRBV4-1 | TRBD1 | CASSQIPGTAYEQYF | TGCGCCAGCAGCCAAATCCCCGGGACAGCCTACGAGCAGTACTTC
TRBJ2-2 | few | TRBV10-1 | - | CASSESRTRNTGELFF | TGCGCCAGCAGTGAGTCGAGGACACGAAACACCGGGGAGCTGTTTTTT
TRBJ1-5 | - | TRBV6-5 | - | CASSLNQPQHF | TGTGCCAGCAGCCTAAATCAGCCCCAGCATTTT
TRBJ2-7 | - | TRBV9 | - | CASSVGSTYEQYF | TGTGCCAGCAGCGTAGGGTCGACGTACGAGCAGTACTTC
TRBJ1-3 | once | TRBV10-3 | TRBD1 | CAIRPGQGKGNSGNTIYF | TGTGCCATCAGGCCGGGACAGGGGAAGGGAAACTCTGGAAACACCATATATTTT
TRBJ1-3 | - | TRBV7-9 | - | CASSLALTEASGNTIYF | TGTGCCAGCAGCTTAGCGTTGACAGAAGCCTCTGGAAACACCATATATTTT
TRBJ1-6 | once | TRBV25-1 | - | CASSQGLINSPLHF | TGTGCCAGCAGTCAGGGACTGATAAATTCACCCCTCCACTTT
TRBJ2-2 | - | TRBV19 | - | CASSVRGPAGELFF | TGTGCCAGTAGTGTCCGGGGGCCGGCCGGGGAGCTGTTTTTT
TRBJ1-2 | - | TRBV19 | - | CASRRRPDNYGYTF | TGTGCCAGTAGACGTCGGCCTGATAACTATGGCTACACCTTC
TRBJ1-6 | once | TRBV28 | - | CASSLSGVSYNSPLHF | TGTGCCAGCAGTTTGTCGGGGGTGTCCTATAATTCACCCCTCCACTTT
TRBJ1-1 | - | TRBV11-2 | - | CASSARQNTEAFF | TGTGCCAGCAGCGCCCGACAGAACACTGAAGCTTTCTTT
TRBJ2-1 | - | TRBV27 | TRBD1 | CASSSDGQGSYNEQFF | TGTGCCAGCAGTTCCGATGGACAGGGTAGCTACAATGAGCAGTTCTTC
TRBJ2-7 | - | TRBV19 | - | CASSIGYTSYEQYF | TGTGCCAGTAGTATAGGGTACACATCCTACGAGCAGTACTTC